The clone carrying this T cell receptor beta chain was seen a few times. The data were taken from a study of spatial heterogeneity in lung cancer. Study background: TCR and UMI combinations that were unique each appeared, on average, more than ten times in raw reads.

This sample's time point: sample taken at primary tumor resection. The input material, whole RNA from tumor, nontumor lung or frozen PBMC, was sequenced unsorted. Using its own MiXCR run on the 5' RACE reads, TCRdb lists one record per CDR3 protein. Here the sample spans about 11,000 distinct CDR3 sequences, 3.9% being singletons. The germline V gene has CDR1 SGHTA and CDR2 FQGTGA. V lost 6 bases, J lost 4 bases, and 5 bases stayed unmatched. The CDR3 sequence is 14 residues long. Sequencing used normal lung tissue next to the tumor, obtained at surgery. V gene TRBV7-3 combines with J gene TRBJ1-1, with TRBD1 identical over 10 bases. The receptor was derived from a male donor with early-stage non-small cell lung cancer. CDR3 DNA: TGTGCCAGCAGTCGGGACAGGGGAGCCACTGAAGCTTTCTTT. This encodes CASSRDRGATEAFF.